The 13 T cell receptor beta chains in this list originate from one sample, sequenced in a study of blood T cell repertoires in COVID-19. The repertoire was sequenced with immunoSEQ multiplex PCR; TCRdb's copy has only in-frame clones and lacks some. The table lists roughly 230,000 clones, around 90% of them singletons. Sequenced input: peripheral blood. The receptors come from a young man with COVID-19, enrolled during active disease.

Here the CDR3 reads CASSADTLNTEAFF. In DNA, the CDR3 is TGTGCCAGCAGCGCTGACACGTTGAACACTGAAGCTTTCTTT. The chain is built from TRBV11-1 and TRBJ1-1; D unclear. The CDR3 runs 14 residues. V was trimmed by 5 bases and J by 0 bases, leaving 10 bases between them. Germline-derived CDR1 and CDR2 are SGHAT and FQDESV (reference sequence).

This rearrangement joins TRBV6-2 or TRBV6-3 to TRBJ1-6; the D is unclear. The germline V gene has CDR1 MNHEY and CDR2 SVGEGT. Trimming stripped 1 base from V and 0 bases from J, with 10 bases between. The CDR3 is made up of 17 amino acids. The chain's CDR3 is CASSYYHPSSYNSPLHF. The CDR3 DNA is TGTGCCAGCAGTTACTACCACCCGAGCTCCTATAATTCACCCCTCCACTTT.

In its sample, this clone was seen a few times. The V gene is TRBV19, the J gene TRBJ1-1; D may be TRBD1 (6 bases). The CDR3 runs to 14 residues. Per the germline V gene, CDR1 is LNHDA and CDR2 is SQIVND (reference sequence). V was trimmed by 2 bases and J by 10 bases, leaving 17 bases between them. The CDR3 loop reads CASSIKVGATGAFF. CDR3 coding DNA: TGTGCCAGTAGTATAAAGGTGGGGGCCACGGGAGCTTTCTTT.

The J gene is TRBJ2-5, the V gene TRBV29-1; 9 bases match TRBD2. Germline-derived CDR1 and CDR2 are SQVTM and ANQGSEA. This CDR3 comprises 14 residues. V shed 7 bases, J shed 5 bases, and the junction held 11 bases outside the gene matches. The CDR3: CSGLPAGGHETQYF. The CDR3 DNA reads TGCAGCGGTCTCCCCGCGGGGGGGCACGAGACCCAGTACTTC.

V and J are TRBV19 and TRBJ1-1; 11 positions agree with TRBD1. Germline V gene data show CDR1 as LNHDA and CDR2 as SQIVND (reference sequence). The V segment lost 3 bases and the J segment 11 bases; nucleotides outside the gene matches: 8. The CDR3 loop spans 14 amino acids. This CDR3 is CASSMWTGGAGAFF. CDR3 bases: TGTGCCAGTAGTATGTGGACAGGGGGCGCGGGGGCTTTCTTT.

The rearrangement joins TRBV6-1 to TRBJ2-1, with a weak D call TRBD2 (6 bases). V was shortened by 2 bases and J by 6 bases, with 11 bases between the two germline ends. This CDR3 has 14 residues. From germline, CDR1 is MNHNS and CDR2 SASEGT. CDR3 region: CASSERQGGNEQFF. CDR3 DNA sequence: TGTGCCAGCAGTGAACGGCAGGGAGGCAATGAGCAGTTCTTC.

The gene calls are TRBV11-2 and TRBJ2-3; tentative D call: TRBD2 (5 bases). The CDR3 is 16 residues long. Germline V gene data show CDR1 as SGHAT and CDR2 as FQNNGV. V was pared by 1 base and J by 2 bases, with 13 bases between. The CDR3 loop is CASSLGFGVTTDTQYF. In DNA form, the CDR3 reads TGTGCCAGCAGCTTAGGGTTCGGGGTAACCACAGATACGCAGTATTTT.

The V and J genes are TRBV27 and TRBJ1-6; no reliable D call. The germline V gene has CDR1 MNHEY and CDR2 SMNVEV (reference sequence). V was shortened by 7 bases and J by 7 bases, with 17 bases between the two germline ends. This CDR3 spans 15 amino acids. In nucleotides, the CDR3 is TGTGCCAGCACTGGGAGGGTAACGGGGAATTCACCCCTCCACTTT. Translated, it gives CASTGRVTGNSPLHF.

The chain carries TRBV19 and TRBJ2-2, with D perhaps matching TRBD1 (5 bases). The CDR3 totals 14 residues. The germline V gene encodes CDR1 LNHDA and CDR2 SQIVND (reference sequence). The V end was cut by 8 bases, the J end by 6 bases, with 16 bases between. In DNA form, the CDR3 reads TGTGCCAGTGGGTCTGTCACAGGTCCCGGGGAGCTGTTTTTT. It is translated as CASGSVTGPGELFF.

The V gene is TRBV15, the J gene TRBJ1-1; 7 bases map to TRBD1. Germline trimming cut 3 bases from V and 10 bases from J; bases unmatched to any gene: 11. The CDR3 has 14 amino acids. Germline V gives CDR1 LNHNV, CDR2 YYDKDF (reference sequence). CDR3 bases: TGTGCCACCAGCAGGCTACTCTCCAGACAGGGAGCTTTCTTT. Protein product: CATSRLLSRQGAFF. Variable domain in full (rest from reference TRBV15 and TRBJ1-1): DAMVIQNPRYQVTQFGKPVTLSCSQTLNHNVMYWYQQKSSQAPKLLFHYYDKDFNNEADTPDNFQSRRPNTSFCFLDIRSPGLGDTAMYLCATSRLLSRQGAFFGQGTRLTVV.

The CDR3 sequence: CASSILAGGLTDTQYF. In DNA form, the CDR3 reads TGTGCCAGCAGTATACTAGCGGGGGGGCTAACGGATACGCAGTATTTT. The V call is TRBV27, the J call TRBJ2-3, with 13 bases that match TRBD2. Germline assignment: CDR1 MNHEY and CDR2 SMNVEV (reference sequence). V trimming: 5 bases; J trimming: 6 bases; junction bases outside the gene matches: 8. The CDR3 loop spans 16 amino acids.

This chain links TRBV9 with TRBJ2-7, with D possibly being TRBD1 (5 bases). CDR3 length equals 12 residues. CDR1 is SGDLS, CDR2 YYNGEE, per germline. The V and J ends lost 4 bases and 2 bases respectively, with 7 bases between them. The CDR3 coding sequence is TGTGCCAGCAGCACAGGTACCTACGAGCAGTACTTC. Translation: CASSTGTYEQYF.

This rearrangement joins TRBV6-1 to TRBJ1-5; 7 bases are a match to TRBD1. Looked up from germline, CDR1 is MNHNS and CDR2 is SASEGT. Losses at the gene ends were 4 bases for V and 2 bases for J; bases not matched to a gene: 8. This CDR3 comprises 16 residues. CDR3 residues: CASSAARDRRNQPQHF. CDR3 coding DNA: TGTGCCAGCAGTGCCGCCCGGGACAGACGCAATCAGCCCCAGCATTTT.